The 17 T cell receptor beta chains presented below share a single source sample, sequenced in a study of shared clonotypes between healthy human individuals. TCRdb keeps only in-frame clones here, not all; method: immunoSEQ multiplex PCR. Counted here are approximately 1,500,000 clones, around 98% occurring once; the ten biggest clones make up roughly 0.45%. Sequencing was carried out using naive CD4+ T cells sorted from blood. Specified subset: CD45RA+ positively selected. These receptors were obtained from a man aged 30 to 45 in good health.

This chain uses TRBV7-2 with TRBJ2-7; 10 bases fit TRBD1. CDR1 and CDR2 (germline): SGHTA, FQGNSA. This CDR3 comprises 13 residues. V lost 5 bases to trimming and J lost 6 bases; unmatched junction nucleotides: 4. CDR3 sequence: CASSRDRGGEQYF. The CDR3 DNA sequence: TGTGCCAGCAGCCGGGACAGGGGAGGCGAGCAGTACTTC.

The chain uses TRBV6-1 and TRBJ2-5, with a tentative D call TRBD1 (6 bases). Deletions cut 4 bases from V and 5 bases from J, with 11 bases between. Germline V gene sequence: CDR1 MNHNS, CDR2 SASEGT. The CDR3 contains 13 residues. The CDR3 is CASSATGMETQYF. In nucleotides, the CDR3 is TGTGCCAGCAGTGCTACAGGGATGGAGACCCAGTACTTC.

V usage is TRBV5-1 and J usage is TRBJ2-1; tentative D call: TRBD1 (5 bases). The CDR3 runs to 18 residues. Per the germline V gene, CDR1 is SGHRS and CDR2 is YFSETQ. V dropped 1 base and J dropped 3 bases, with 20 bases sitting between them. CDR3 amino acids: CASSLLQTVHSGYNEQFF. DNA for the CDR3: TGCGCCAGCAGCTTGCTCCAGACAGTCCATTCGGGCTACAATGAGCAGTTCTTC.

This chain links TRBV10-3 with TRBJ2-5, with D possibly TRBD1 on 6 matching bases. Germline CDR1 ENHRY, CDR2 SYGVKD. The V end was cut by 6 bases, the J end by 0 bases, with 14 bases between. The CDR3 loop spans 15 amino acids. The CDR3 reads CAIRSTGTYQETQYF. DNA for the CDR3: TGTGCCATCAGATCGACCGGGACATACCAAGAGACCCAGTACTTC.

The J gene is TRBJ2-3, the V gene TRBV11-2; no reliable D call. V was clipped by 4 bases and J by 4 bases, with 18 bases between them. CDR1 is SGHAT and CDR2 is FQNNGV in the germline V gene. The CDR3 totals 16 residues. CDR3 DNA: TGTGCCAGCAGCTCCGTTGGACGCCTAGTGGCAGATACGCAGTATTTT. It specifies CASSSVGRLVADTQYF.

This chain links TRBV5-5 with TRBJ2-1; 8 bases are shared with TRBD2. The junction had 10 bases not matched to a gene; V was cut back by 10 bases and J by 4 bases. CDR1 and CDR2 (germline): SGHKS, YYEKEE (reference sequence). This CDR3 has 14 amino acids. The CDR3 DNA sequence: TGTGCCTCCCAAGCGGGAGATCGTTACAATGAGCAGTTCTTC. Its translation is CASQAGDRYNEQFF.

The chain has TRBV7-2 and TRBJ2-3; 9 bases match TRBD2. Germline V lookup: CDR1 SGHTA, CDR2 FQGNSA. The CDR3 covers 18 residues. The junction had 11 bases not matched to a gene; V was cut back by 1 base and J by 3 bases. Written as DNA, the CDR3 is TGTGCCAGCAGCTTAGGGTCCTGGGGCGGGAGGGATACAGATACGCAGTATTTT. This encodes CASSLGSWGGRDTDTQYF.

To note about this clone: Other DNA sequences in the sample encode the same CDR3. The chain couples TRBV5-1 to TRBJ1-5; 11 bases are a match to TRBD1. This CDR3 spans 15 amino acids. V was clipped by 3 bases and J by 4 bases; unmatched bases: 3. Germline assignment: CDR1 SGHRS and CDR2 YFSETQ. The CDR3, as DNA: TGCGCCAGCAGCTCAGGGACAGGGGGGAATCAGCCCCAGCATTTT. Its protein is CASSSGTGGNQPQHF.

Of note for this clone: The same CDR3 can be traced to other DNA sequences in this sample. The rearrangement joins TRBV7-2 to TRBJ2-5; unclear D gene. CDR1 and CDR2 (germline): SGHTA, FQGNSA. V was clipped by 5 bases and J by 5 bases, with 9 bases between them. There are 12 residues in the CDR3. The CDR3 sequence is CASSLLGETQYF. The CDR3 region has the DNA TGTGCCAGCAGCCTCCTTGGGGAGACCCAGTACTTC.

The chain joins TRBV5-4 to TRBJ1-4, with 7 bases aligning to TRBD1. Germline V gene sequence: CDR1 SGHNT, CDR2 YYREEE (reference sequence). This CDR3 is built from 14 residues. Germline trimming cut 4 bases from V and 5 bases from J; bases unmatched to any gene: 5. CDR3 loop: CASSPTGRNEKLFF. The CDR3 DNA sequence: TGTGCCAGCAGCCCGACAGGGCGGAATGAAAAACTGTTTTTT.

The V gene is TRBV7-9, the J gene TRBJ2-4; 12 positions match TRBD2. Germline-derived CDR1 and CDR2 are SEHNR and FQNEAQ (reference sequence). J was trimmed by 6 bases and V by 1 base; bases with no gene match: 7. This CDR3 region has 17 residues. The CDR3 region has the DNA TGTGCCAGCAGCTTAGGCGCGCTAGCGGGGGGGAGAAACATTCAGTACTTC. It yields the protein CASSLGALAGGRNIQYF.

The J gene is TRBJ2-2, the V gene TRBV6-5; the D is unclear. Per germline, CDR1 MNHEY and CDR2 SVGAGI. Trimming stripped 1 base from V and 4 bases from J, with 7 bases between. There are 14 residues in the CDR3. The CDR3 sequence is CASSYFAPTGELFF. The CDR3 coding sequence is TGTGCCAGCAGTTACTTCGCCCCCACCGGGGAGCTGTTTTTT.

About this clone: Other DNA variants within this sample encode the same CDR3. The chain uses TRBV15 and TRBJ2-3; D is ambiguous. Looked up from germline, CDR1 is LNHNV and CDR2 is YYDKDF (reference sequence). Trimming left V 1 base short and J 0 bases short, with 5 bases between. The CDR3 is made up of 14 amino acids. The CDR3 sequence: CATSRGGSTDTQYF. In DNA, the CDR3 is TGTGCCACCAGCAGAGGTGGGAGCACAGATACGCAGTATTTT.

The chain uses TRBV20-1 and TRBJ2-5, with unresolved D. Germline-derived CDR1 and CDR2 are DFQATT and SNEGSKA (reference sequence). CDR3 length: 11 residues. V shed 6 bases and J shed 5 bases, with 10 bases lying between them. CDR3 nucleotide sequence: TGCAGTGCCCTCCACGGGGAGACCCAGTACTTC. It yields the protein CSALHGETQYF.

The chain recombines TRBV7-3 with TRBJ2-7; D not resolved. Germline V gives CDR1 SGHTA, CDR2 FQGTGA. The CDR3 spans 16 residues. The ends were cut back, 3 bases at V and 3 bases at J, with 18 bases in the middle. This chain's CDR3 is CASSFYLLGFGYEQYF. The CDR3 coding sequence is TGTGCCAGCAGCTTTTACCTTCTCGGGTTCGGCTACGAGCAGTACTTC.

J is TRBJ2-7 and V is TRBV19; 8 bases fit TRBD1. Germline CDR1 is LNHDA and CDR2 is SQIVND (reference sequence). V gave up 6 bases and J gave up 5 bases; unmatched junction bases: 9. The CDR3 sequence is 14 residues long. CDR3 sequence: CASRKRQGPDEQYF. For the CDR3, the DNA is TGTGCCAGTAGGAAGAGACAGGGGCCGGACGAGCAGTACTTC.

J is TRBJ2-1 and V is TRBV11-2; D unclear. Trimming cost V 8 bases and J 6 bases, with 20 bases left between them. The CDR3 length is 15 residues. From germline, CDR1 is SGHAT and CDR2 FQNNGV. The CDR3 sequence: CASRLGPLRSNEQFF. The CDR3 DNA follows: TGTGCCAGCCGATTAGGGCCCTTAAGGAGCAATGAGCAGTTCTTC.